The 13 T cell receptor beta chains listed next were all sequenced from one sample in a study of cytomegalovirus exposure and HLA in healthy donors. Use of 60 Vbeta and 13 Jbeta primers characterized the PCR. Data came from immunoSEQ multiplex PCR; TCRdb stores just in-frame clones and leaves some out. The table includes 100,000 to 150,000 clones, just over 65% detected once. Specimen: PBMCs. The receptors were gathered from a man aged 18 to 29 in good health and CMV-seronegative.

This rearrangement joins TRBV28 to TRBJ2-7, with 11 nucleotides matching TRBD2. CDR3 size: 15 residues. CDR1 and CDR2 (germline): MDHEN, SYDVKM. J lost 7 bases, V lost 4 bases, and 9 bases had no gene match. The CDR3 sequence: CASSSFDSGRAEQYF. DNA of the CDR3: TGTGCCAGCAGTTCCTTCGATAGCGGGAGGGCAGAGCAGTACTTC.

This chain links TRBV2 with TRBJ2-7; TRBD2 agrees at 8 bases. The CDR3 runs to 13 residues. V dropped 7 bases and J dropped 1; count of bases not matched to a gene: 3. The germline V gene encodes CDR1 SNHLY and CDR2 FYNNEI. The CDR3, as DNA: TGTGCCAGCACTGCGGGAGGTTCCTACGAGCAGTACTTC. Translating it yields CASTAGGSYEQYF.

The sample holds one count of this clone. The chain has TRBV5-1 and TRBJ2-2, with D tentatively TRBD1 (6 bases). The CDR3 is made up of 14 amino acids. V was clipped by 2 bases and J by 7 bases, with 12 bases between them. Germline values: CDR1 SGHRS, CDR2 YFSETQ. The CDR3 DNA reads TGCGCCAGCAGCTTCTCACAGGGTGGCGGGGAGCTGTTTTTT. Translating it yields CASSFSQGGGELFF.

The chain carries TRBV9 and TRBJ2-2; possibly TRBD2 for D (6 bases). The CDR3 has 13 residues. Trimming took off 7 bases at V and 4 bases at J, with 11 bases between the two ends. Germline V gives CDR1 SGDLS, CDR2 YYNGEE. CDR3 coding DNA: TGTGCCAGCGGGGGAGGATCCACCGGGGAGCTGTTTTTT. The encoded protein is CASGGGSTGELFF.

J is TRBJ2-7 and V is TRBV7-7; 9 nucleotides agree with TRBD1. With 6 bases clipped from V and 1 base from J, the junction kept 7 bases outside the gene matches. The CDR3 spans 15 residues. The germline gives CDR1 SSHAT, CDR2 FNYEAQ (reference sequence). CDR3 bases: TGTGCCAGCAGTCCAGCCGGGACAGGGTCCTACGAGCAGTACTTC. Protein sequence: CASSPAGTGSYEQYF.

The CDR3 spells CASSQGTGLNTEAFF. The DNA for the CDR3 is TGTGCCAGCAGCCAAGGGACAGGACTGAACACTGAAGCTTTCTTT. This sequence joins TRBV7-8 and TRBJ1-1, with 8 bases matching TRBD1. Germline CDR1 and CDR2: SGHVS and FQNEAQ. This CDR3 contains 15 residues. V lost 5 bases to trimming and J lost 0 bases; unmatched junction nucleotides: 5.

The rearrangement links TRBV5-1 to TRBJ2-7; TRBD2 aligns across 10 bases. The germline gives CDR1 SGHRS, CDR2 YFSETQ. The CDR3 has 16 amino acids. The V segment lost 1 base and the J segment 1 base; nucleotides outside the gene matches: 5. CDR3 in DNA: TGCGCCAGCAGCTTGTCTAGCGGGGGATGGTCCTACGAGCAGTACTTC. Protein: CASSLSSGGWSYEQYF.

The chain employs TRBV19 and TRBJ2-5, with 7 bases that match TRBD2. This CDR3 contains 15 residues. The V gene's germline CDR1 is LNHDA and CDR2 SQIVND (reference sequence). Unmatched junction bases numbered 13, after V lost 5 bases and J lost 7 bases. The CDR3 here is CASSPLGTTGRTQYF. The CDR3 region has the DNA TGTGCCAGTAGTCCCTTAGGGACTACGGGAAGGACCCAGTACTTC.

V is TRBV12-5 and J is TRBJ2-3; 8 bases map to TRBD2. V was clipped by 4 bases and J by 0 bases; unmatched bases: 6. CDR1 and CDR2 from the germline V gene are LGHNT and FRNRAP. The CDR3 contains 16 residues. CDR3 bases: TGTGCTAGTGGTTCGGGGACTAGGGGAAGCACAGATACGCAGTATTTT. Translated: CASGSGTRGSTDTQYF. Full variable domain (outside the CDR3, taken from reference TRBV12-5 and TRBJ2-3): DARVTQTPRHKVTEMGQEVTMRCQPILGHNTVFWYRQTMMQGLELLAYFRNRAPLDDSGMPKDRFSAEMPDATLATLKIQPSEPRDSAVYFCASGSGTRGSTDTQYFGPGTRLTVL.

V and J are TRBV27 and TRBJ1-5; D gene unclear. The CDR3 runs to 17 residues. Trimming removed 5 bases at V and 3 bases at J, with 20 bases between. Germline CDR1 and CDR2: MNHEY and SMNVEV (reference sequence). The CDR3 nucleotides are TGTGCCAGCAGTCCTATCTCCGTCGGGTTAATCAATCAGCCCCAGCATTTT. Protein sequence: CASSPISVGLINQPQHF.

The chain links TRBV15 to TRBJ2-3; the match to TRBD1 covers 9 bases. With V trimmed by 3 bases and J by 3 bases, 1 base remained unmatched. Per the germline V gene, CDR1 is LNHNV and CDR2 is YYDKDF (reference sequence). This CDR3 is built from 14 residues. The CDR3 bases are TGTGCCACCAGCAGGGACAGGGGTACAGATACGCAGTATTTT. It encodes CATSRDRGTDTQYF.

As regards this clone: The junction and the germline gene differ at one end; a read error may be behind it. The rearrangement links TRBV4-1 to TRBJ2-7; 11 bases map to TRBD1. The CDR3 loop spans 15 amino acids. Germline loops: CDR1 MGHRA, CDR2 YSYEKL. CDR3 protein: CPSSQEGQGDWEQYF. The CDR3 DNA reads TGCCCCAGCAGCCAAGAGGGACAGGGGGACTGGGAGCAGTACTTC.

As concerns this clone: Relative to the germline gene, one junction end is altered; a read error may explain this. The CDR3 DNA reads as TGTGCCAGCAGTTACAGTTCAGGACTTTTCGACTTC. Protein product: CASSYSSGLFDF. The V gene is TRBV6-6, the J gene TRBJ2-7, with a possible D match to TRBD2 (5 bases). The CDR3 is 12 residues long. CDR1 and CDR2 (germline): MNHNY, SVGAGI (reference sequence).